This T cell receptor beta chain stems from a study of cytomegalovirus exposure and HLA in healthy donors. Germline V gene sequence: CDR1 LNHNV, CDR2 YYDKDF (reference sequence). The CDR3 has 15 amino acids. Trimming removed 1 base at V and 2 bases at J, with 11 bases between. Study observations and caveats: There were some V segments, including TRBV6-2 and TRBV6-3, excluded as indistinguishable. In an earlier analysis, in fewer than 700 donors, most V segments appeared productive either ~90% or ~30% of the time.

PCR involved 60 Vbeta and 13 Jbeta primers. Sequenced by immunoSEQ multiplex PCR; TCRdb stores in-frame clones only, minus some. This table holds under 110,000 clones, roughly four fifths found once. To note about this clone: Its antigen remains unknown.

Sequencing was performed on PBMCs. The chain recombines TRBV15 with TRBJ1-2; perhaps TRBD1 as D (6 bases). This receptor was obtained from a man aged 45-65 years in good health and CMV-seronegative. Written as DNA, the CDR3 is TGTGCCACCAGCAGAGGTGGGGGGGCAAACTATGGCTACACCTTC. Residues: CATSRGGGANYGYTF.